This TCR beta chain was identified in a study of spatial heterogeneity in lung cancer. Study summary: Mean representation of each unique TCR and UMI combination in the raw reads exceeded nine occurrences. The study, taken as a whole, reports: Intratumoral expanded alpha and beta TCR counts were found to track tumor mutation counts.

TCRdb itself ran the 5' RACE reads through MiXCR, one entry per CDR3 protein. The sample lists about 100,000 distinct CDR3 sequences; 4.4% were seen once. The CDR3 covers 16 residues. Trimming at V came to 5 bases and at J to 4 bases, leaving 13 bases not matched to a gene. Time point noted: sample taken at primary tumor resection. Donation came from 70 or so patients with untreated early-stage non-small cell lung cancer. No cell sorting; template was whole RNA from tumor, lung tissue or PBMC. This clonotype was seen repeatedly, ten times or more. Its antigen is currently unknown. The receptor's source is a male donor with early-stage non-small cell lung cancer. This sample comprised lung tumor tissue, obtained at surgery. The chain has TRBV12-3 or TRBV12-4 and TRBJ1-1, with 7 nucleotides matching TRBD1. CDR3 sequence reads: CASSPNAGGRTTEAFF. CDR3 nucleotide sequence: TGTGCCAGCAGTCCTAATGCAGGGGGTAGGACCACTGAAGCTTTCTTT.